This T cell receptor (beta chain) was retrieved from a study of blood T cells in healthy people across ages. Findings of the study overall: Across samples, TCR beta diversity tracked strongly with naive T cell percentage. Because sorting was not performed, PBMCs prevented conclusive naive versus antigen-experienced comparison.

The authors extracted at least 5 micrograms of total RNA per sample. This clonotype was picked up a small number of times. What it recognizes is unknown. A second PCR of roughly 7 to 11 cycles used a sample-barcoded 5' primer and a J-beta primer mix. A tag from a template-switch adaptor with 12 random nucleotides marked each cDNA molecule. TCRdb ran MiXCR on the 5' RACE reads and lists one entry per CDR3 protein. The sample contains about 900,000 distinct CDR3 sequences, 48% of which appear only once. The sequence came from a man younger than 40 in good health. Sequencing was carried out using blood.

In DNA, the CDR3 is TGCGCCAGCAGCTTGGCCCCGGGACAGGGGGCTTCCTATGGCTACACCTTC. This encodes CASSLAPGQGASYGYTF. The rearrangement links TRBV5-1 to TRBJ1-2, with 12 bases matching TRBD1. There are 17 residues in the CDR3. Germline trimming cut 0 bases from V and 4 bases from J; bases unmatched to any gene: 7. CDR1 and CDR2 (germline): SGHRS, YFSETQ.